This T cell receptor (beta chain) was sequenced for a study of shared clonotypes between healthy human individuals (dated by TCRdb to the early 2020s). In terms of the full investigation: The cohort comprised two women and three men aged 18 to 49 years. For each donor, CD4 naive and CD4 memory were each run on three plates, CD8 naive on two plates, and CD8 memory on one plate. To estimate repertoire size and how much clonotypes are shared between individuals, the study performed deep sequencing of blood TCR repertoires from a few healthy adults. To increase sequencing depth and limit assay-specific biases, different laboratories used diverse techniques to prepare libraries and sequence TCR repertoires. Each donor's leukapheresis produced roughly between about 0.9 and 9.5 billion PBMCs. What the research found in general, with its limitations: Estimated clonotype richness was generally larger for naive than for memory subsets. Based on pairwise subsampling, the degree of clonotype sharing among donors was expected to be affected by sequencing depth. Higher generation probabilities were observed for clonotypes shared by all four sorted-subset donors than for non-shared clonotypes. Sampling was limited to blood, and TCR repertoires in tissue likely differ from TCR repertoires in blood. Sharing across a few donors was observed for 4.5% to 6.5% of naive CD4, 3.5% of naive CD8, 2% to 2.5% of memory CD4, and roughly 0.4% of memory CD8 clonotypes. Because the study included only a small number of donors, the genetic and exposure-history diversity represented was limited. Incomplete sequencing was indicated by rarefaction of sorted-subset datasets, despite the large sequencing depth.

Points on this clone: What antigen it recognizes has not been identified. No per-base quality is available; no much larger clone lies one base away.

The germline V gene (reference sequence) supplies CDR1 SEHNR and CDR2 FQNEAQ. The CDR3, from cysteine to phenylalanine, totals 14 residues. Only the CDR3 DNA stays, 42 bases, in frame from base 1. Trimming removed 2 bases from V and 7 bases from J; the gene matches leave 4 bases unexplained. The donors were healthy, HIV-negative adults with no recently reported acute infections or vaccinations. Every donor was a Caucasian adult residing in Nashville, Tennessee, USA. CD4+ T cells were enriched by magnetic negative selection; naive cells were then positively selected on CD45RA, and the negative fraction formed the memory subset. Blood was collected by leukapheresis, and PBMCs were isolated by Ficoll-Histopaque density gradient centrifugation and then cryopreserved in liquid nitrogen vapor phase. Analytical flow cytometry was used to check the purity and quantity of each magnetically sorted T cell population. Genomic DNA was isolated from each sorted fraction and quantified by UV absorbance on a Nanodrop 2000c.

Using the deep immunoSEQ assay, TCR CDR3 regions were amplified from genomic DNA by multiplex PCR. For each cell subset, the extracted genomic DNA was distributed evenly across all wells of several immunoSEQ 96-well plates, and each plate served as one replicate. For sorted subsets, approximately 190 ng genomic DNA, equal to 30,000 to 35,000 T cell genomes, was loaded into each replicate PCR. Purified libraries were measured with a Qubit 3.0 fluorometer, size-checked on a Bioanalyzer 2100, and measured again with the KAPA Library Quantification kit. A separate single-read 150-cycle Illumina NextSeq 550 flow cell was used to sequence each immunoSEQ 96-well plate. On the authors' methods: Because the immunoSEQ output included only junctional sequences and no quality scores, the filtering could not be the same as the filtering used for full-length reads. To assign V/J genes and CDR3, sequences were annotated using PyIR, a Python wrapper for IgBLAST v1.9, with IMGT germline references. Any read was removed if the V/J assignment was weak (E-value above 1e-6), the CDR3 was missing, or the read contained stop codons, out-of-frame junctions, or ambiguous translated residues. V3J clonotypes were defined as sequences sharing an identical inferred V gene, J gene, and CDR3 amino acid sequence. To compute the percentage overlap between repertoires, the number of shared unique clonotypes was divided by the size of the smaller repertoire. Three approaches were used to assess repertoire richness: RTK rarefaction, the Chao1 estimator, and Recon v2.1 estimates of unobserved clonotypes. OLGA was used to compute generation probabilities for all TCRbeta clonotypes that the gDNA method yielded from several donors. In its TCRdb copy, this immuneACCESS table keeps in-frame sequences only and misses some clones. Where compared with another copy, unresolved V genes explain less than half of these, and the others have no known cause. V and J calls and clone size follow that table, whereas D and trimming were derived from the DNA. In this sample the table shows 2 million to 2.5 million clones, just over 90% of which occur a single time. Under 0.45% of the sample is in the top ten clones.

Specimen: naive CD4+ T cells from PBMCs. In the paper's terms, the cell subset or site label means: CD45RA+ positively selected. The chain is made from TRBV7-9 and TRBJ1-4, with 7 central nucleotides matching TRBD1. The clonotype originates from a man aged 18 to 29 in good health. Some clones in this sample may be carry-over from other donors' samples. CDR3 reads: CASSLMTGIEKLFF. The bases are TGTGCCAGCAGCTTAATGACAGGGATTGAAAAACTGTTTTTT.